This entry lists 17 T cell receptor beta chains sequenced from one sample in a study of cytomegalovirus exposure and HLA in healthy donors (dated by TCRdb to the late 2010s). The library relied on the immunoSEQ multiplex PCR assay. The multiplex PCR relied on a mix of 60 forward primers for TCR Vbeta segments and 13 reverse primers for TCR Jbeta segments. TCRdb took over this immuneACCESS table, retaining in-frame rearrangements with V and J assigned. Such tables are incomplete; in checked studies, under half of the missing clones stem from an unresolved V gene, and the remainder is unexplained. This sample comprises around 300,000 clones, about 66% of them detected only once. The ten largest make up under 3% of the sample. The sample consisted of PBMCs. The source is a female donor in good health and CMV-seronegative.

This sequence joins TRBV5-1 and TRBJ1-2; D not certain. This CDR3 comprises 13 residues. V shed 0 bases and J shed 4 bases, with 7 bases lying between them. Germline CDR1 reads SGHRS; CDR2 reads YFSETQ. Written as DNA, the CDR3 is TGCGCCAGCAGCTTGGGACTGCCCTATGGCTACACCTTC. Amino acid sequence: CASSLGLPYGYTF.

The chain combines TRBV7-9 with TRBJ2-2, with 7 bases aligning to TRBD1. Germline CDR1 reads SEHNR; CDR2 reads FQNEAQ (reference sequence). The CDR3 consists of 15 residues. Trimming took 5 bases from V and 7 from J; bases not matched to a gene: 10. CDR3 sequence reads: CASSPTGKSNGELFF. The CDR3, as DNA: TGTGCCAGCAGCCCGACAGGGAAGTCGAACGGGGAGCTGTTTTTT. The full variable domain, rest sourced from reference TRBV7-9 and TRBJ2-2, is DTGVSQNPRHKITKRGQNVTFRCDPISEHNRLYWYRQTLGQGPEFLTYFQNEAQLEKSRLLSDRFSAERPKGSFSTLEIQRTEQGDSAMYLCASSPTGKSNGELFFGEGSRLTVL.

This chain uses TRBV6-1 with TRBJ1-2; D uncertain. This CDR3 comprises 14 residues. Germline CDR1 and CDR2: MNHNS and SASEGT. V lost 4 bases and J lost 1, with 10 bases in between. As DNA, the CDR3 is TGTGCCAGCAGTGGAAGAGGCGGTAACTATGGCTACACCTTC. It specifies CASSGRGGNYGYTF.

The CDR3 spells CASSLPGTGVYEQYF. In nucleotides, the CDR3 is TGTGCCAGCAGCCTCCCGGGGACAGGAGTCTACGAGCAGTACTTC. This chain connects TRBV5-4 to TRBJ2-7; 8 positions agree with TRBD1. Germline values: CDR1 SGHNT, CDR2 YYREEE (reference sequence). After removal of 4 bases from V and 3 bases from J, the junction contained 9 bases not matched to a gene. The CDR3 loop spans 15 amino acids.

The V and J genes are TRBV5-4 and TRBJ2-3; D is perhaps TRBD2 (6 bases). Germline V gene data show CDR1 as SGHNT and CDR2 as YYREEE (reference sequence). Trimming left V 4 bases short and J 10 bases short, with 22 bases between. The CDR3 consists of 15 residues. The CDR3 reads CASSVPGTQREAQYF. In DNA form, the CDR3 reads TGTGCCAGCAGCGTTCCCGGGACTCAAAGAGAGGCGCAGTATTTT.

The chain employs TRBV5-6 and TRBJ2-7, with 12 bases lining up with TRBD1. This CDR3 is built from 15 residues. J lost 3 bases, V lost 4 bases, and 5 bases had no gene match. The germline gives CDR1 SGHDT, CDR2 YYEEEE. CDR3: CASSHGDRGHYEQYF. The DNA of the CDR3 is TGTGCCAGCAGCCATGGGGACAGGGGGCACTACGAGCAGTACTTC.

The J gene is TRBJ1-4, the V gene TRBV20-1; D may be TRBD1 (5 bases). Germline V gene lookup returns CDR1 DFQATT and CDR2 SNEGSKA (reference sequence). The length of the CDR3 is 11 residues. The CDR3 DNA reads as TGCAGCAGGCAGGGCAATGAAAAACTGTTTTTT. It yields the protein CSRQGNEKLFF.

This chain connects TRBV27 to TRBJ2-7; 7 bases line up with TRBD1. This CDR3 spans 14 amino acids. Losses at the gene ends were 6 bases for V and 3 bases for J; bases not matched to a gene: 8. The germline gives CDR1 MNHEY, CDR2 SMNVEV (reference sequence). For the CDR3, the DNA is TGTGCCAGCAGACTCTCGGGACAGCACTACGAGCAGTACTTC. It specifies CASRLSGQHYEQYF.

This clone was detected once. The chain uses TRBV4-2 and TRBJ2-1, with 12 bases aligning to TRBD2. The CDR3 consists of 16 residues. The ends lost 2 bases at V and 8 bases at J; junction bases unmatched: 7. Germline CDR1 is LGHNA and CDR2 is YNFKEQ. Here the CDR3 DNA reads TGTGCCAGCAGCCAACTAGCGGGAGGGCCAGGAGATGAGCAGTTCTTC. Its translation is CASSQLAGGPGDEQFF.

The chain carries TRBV15 and TRBJ1-5; D call uncertain. V was cut by 1 base and J by 3 bases, with 13 bases left in between. Germline assignment: CDR1 LNHNV and CDR2 YYDKDF (reference sequence). This CDR3 comprises 16 residues. This CDR3 is CATSRGTNIFNQPQHF. The CDR3 DNA sequence: TGTGCCACCAGCAGAGGCACCAACATATTCAATCAGCCCCAGCATTTT. Complete variable domain (other parts from reference TRBV15 and TRBJ1-5): DAMVIQNPRYQVTQFGKPVTLSCSQTLNHNVMYWYQQKSSQAPKLLFHYYDKDFNNEADTPDNFQSRRPNTSFCFLDIRSPGLGDTAMYLCATSRGTNIFNQPQHFGDGTRLSIL.

The chain carries TRBV18 and TRBJ1-6; 8 bases are shared with TRBD1. The trim removed 1 base at V and 9 bases at J, leaving 2 bases unmatched. The CDR3 is 14 amino acids. CDR1 is KGHSH and CDR2 is LQKENI in the germline V gene. The CDR3 nucleotides read TGTGCCAGCTCACCACGACAGGGGAGTTCACCCCTCCACTTT. It encodes CASSPRQGSSPLHF. The whole variable domain, remainder taken from reference TRBV18 and TRBJ1-6, is NAGVMQNPRHLVRRRGQEARLRCSPMKGHSHVYWYRQLPEEGLKFMVYLQKENIIDESGMPKERFSAEFPKEGPSILRIQQVVRGDSAAYFCASSPRQGSSPLHFGNGTRLTVT.

The J gene is TRBJ2-3, the V gene TRBV7-3; D call uncertain. V gave up 1 base and J gave up 4 bases, with 9 bases separating them. The CDR3 has 14 amino acids. Germline CDR1 is SGHTA and CDR2 is FQGTGA. Here the CDR3 DNA reads TGTGCCAGCAGCTTAATTAGCACCCCAGATACGCAGTATTTT. This gives the protein CASSLISTPDTQYF.

This sequence joins TRBV5-5 and TRBJ2-5; 8 bases are shared with TRBD2. CDR1 and CDR2 from the germline V gene are SGHKS and YYEKEE (reference sequence). The V and J ends lost 2 bases and 5 bases, in that order; junction bases with no gene match: 2. The CDR3 is 13 residues long. DNA of the CDR3: TGTGCCAGCAGCTTTATAGCGGGGGAGACCCAGTACTTC. This encodes CASSFIAGETQYF. Together with reference TRBV5-5 and TRBJ2-5, the CDR3 gives the full variable domain: DAGVTQSPTHLIKTRGQQVTLRCSPISGHKSVSWYQQVLGQGPQFIFQYYEKEERGRGNFPDRFSARQFPNYSSELNVNALLLGDSALYLCASSFIAGETQYFGPGTRLLVL.

The V and J genes are TRBV7-2 and TRBJ2-7; maybe TRBD2 (5 bases). The CDR3 runs 15 residues. The germline V gene encodes CDR1 SGHTA and CDR2 FQGNSA. Deletions cut 1 base from V and 0 bases from J, with 10 bases between. Here the CDR3 reads CASSLVATASYEQYF. The CDR3 DNA reads TGTGCCAGCAGCTTAGTAGCGACCGCCTCCTACGAGCAGTACTTC.

The V call is TRBV6-1, the J call TRBJ2-2; 9 nucleotides line up with TRBD2. Losses at the gene ends were 4 bases for V and 4 bases for J; bases not matched to a gene: 4. The germline V gene encodes CDR1 MNHNS and CDR2 SASEGT. The CDR3 extends over 15 amino acids. The CDR3 DNA is TGTGCCAGCAGTGTGAGTAGCGGGAGCACCGGGGAGCTGTTTTTT. Its translation is CASSVSSGSTGELFF.

V usage is TRBV30 and J usage is TRBJ2-7, with D possibly matching TRBD2 (5 bases). Germline CDR1 is GTSNPN and CDR2 is SVGIG (reference sequence). V lost 8 bases, J lost 0 bases, and 8 bases lay in between. This CDR3 contains 11 residues. DNA for the CDR3: TGTGCCCTCGGGGTCTCCTACGAGCAGTACTTC. It is translated as CALGVSYEQYF. Variable domain in full (rest from reference TRBV30 and TRBJ2-7): SQTIHQWPATLVQPVGSPLSLECTVEGTSNPNLYWYRQAAGRGLQLLFYSVGIGQISSEVPQNLSASRPQDRQFILSSKKLLLSDSGFYLCALGVSYEQYFGPGTRLTVT.

This clone was seen a few times. V and J are TRBV18 and TRBJ2-5; TRBD2 might be the D (6 bases). V was pared by 5 bases and J by 5 bases, with 15 bases between. The CDR3 is 14 amino acids. Germline assignment: CDR1 KGHSH and CDR2 LQKENI. This CDR3 reads CASSRRESEETQYF. CDR3 nucleotide sequence: TGTGCCAGCTCAAGGCGGGAAAGCGAGGAGACCCAGTACTTC. The entire variable domain, with the rest obtained from reference TRBV18 and TRBJ2-5, is as follows: NAGVMQNPRHLVRRRGQEARLRCSPMKGHSHVYWYRQLPEEGLKFMVYLQKENIIDESGMPKERFSAEFPKEGPSILRIQQVVRGDSAAYFCASSRRESEETQYFGPGTRLLVL.